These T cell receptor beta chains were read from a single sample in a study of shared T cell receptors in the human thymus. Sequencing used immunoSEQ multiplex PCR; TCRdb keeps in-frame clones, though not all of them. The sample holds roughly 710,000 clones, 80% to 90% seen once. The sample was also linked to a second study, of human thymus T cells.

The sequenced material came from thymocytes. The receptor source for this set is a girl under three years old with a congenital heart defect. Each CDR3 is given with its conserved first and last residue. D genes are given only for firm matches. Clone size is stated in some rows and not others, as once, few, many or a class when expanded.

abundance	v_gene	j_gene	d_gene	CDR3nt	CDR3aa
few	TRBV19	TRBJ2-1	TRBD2	TGTGCCAGTAGTACCGGACTAGCGGGGGGGCGTGGCAATGAGCAGTTCTTC	CASSTGLAGGRGNEQFF
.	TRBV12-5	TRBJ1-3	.	TGTGCTAGTGGCGAAGACGGCGCGGGAGGAAACACCATATATTTT	CASGEDGAGGNTIYF
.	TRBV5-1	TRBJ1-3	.	TGCGCCAGCAGCTTGGACGGGAGACCGTCATCTGGAAACACCATATATTTT	CASSLDGRPSSGNTIYF
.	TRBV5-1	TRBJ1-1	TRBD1	TGCGCCAGCGGCGCGAGACAGGGCTGGGACACTGAAGCTTTCTTT	CASGARQGWDTEAFF
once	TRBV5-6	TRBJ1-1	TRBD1	TGTGCCAGCAGCTCCCGGGACAGGGGCACTGAAGCTTTCTTT	CASSSRDRGTEAFF
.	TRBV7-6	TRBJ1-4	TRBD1	TGTGCCAGCAGTCATAATCCGGGACAGGGGCAAAAACTGTTTTTT	CASSHNPGQGQKLFF
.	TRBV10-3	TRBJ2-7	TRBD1	TGTGCCATCAGTGGGACAGGGAGTCCCTACGAGCAGTACTTC	CAISGTGSPYEQYF
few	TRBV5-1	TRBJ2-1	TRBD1	TGCGCCAGCAATCTCCCTCAACCGGGGACAGGGAAGGATGAGCAGTTCTTC	CASNLPQPGTGKDEQFF
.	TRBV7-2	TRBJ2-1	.	TGTGCCAGCAGCTTAGTTAGTGGAACGACAGCTCCAAACCCCAATGAGCAGTTCTTC	CASSLVSGTTAPNPNEQFF
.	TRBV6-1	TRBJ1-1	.	TGTGCCAGCAGTGAAGCGTATTCAGGGCGCCTCTGTGTTGGTTTCTTT	CASSEAYSGRLCVGFF
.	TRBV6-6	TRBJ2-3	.	TGTGCCAGCAGTTACACCCCCCCCGGGGGACATACGCAGTATTTT	CASSYTPPGGHTQYF
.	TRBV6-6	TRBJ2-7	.	TGTGCCAGCAGTCTGACAGGTGCCCACCTAAAATACGAGCAGTACTTC	CASSLTGAHLKYEQYF
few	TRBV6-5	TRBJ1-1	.	TGTGCCAGCAGTTACGGTAGGGGTCCGATGAACACTGAAGCTTTCTTT	CASSYGRGPMNTEAFF
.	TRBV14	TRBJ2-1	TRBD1	TGTGCCAGCAGCCAAGCGATACAGGGGATCCGCAATGAGCAGTTCTTC	CASSQAIQGIRNEQFF
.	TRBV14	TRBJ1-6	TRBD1	TGTGCCAGCAGCCAAGAGAACGAGCTTATGGGGACAGAGAATAATTCACCCCTCCACTTT	CASSQENELMGTENNSPLHF
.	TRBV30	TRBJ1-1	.	TGTGCCTGCTCCGGCTCTTGGGGCCAGCGGAACACTGAAGCTTTCTTT	CACSGSWGQRNTEAFF
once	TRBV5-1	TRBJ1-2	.	TGCGCCAGCAGCTTGGTCTTCCCGGGTACGGCTTTTCGGTATGGCTACACCTTC	CASSLVFPGTAFRYGYTF
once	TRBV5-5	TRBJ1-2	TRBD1	TGTGCCAGCAGCCACGGACCAGAACAGGGGGCAGGGATCTACACCTTC	CASSHGPEQGAGIYTF
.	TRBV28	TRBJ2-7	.	TGTGCCAGCAGTTCCCGCACCGGGACACTCTCCTACGAGCAGTACTTC	CASSSRTGTLSYEQYF
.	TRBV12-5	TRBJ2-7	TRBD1	TGTGCTAGTGGTTCGGACCAGGGGGCGAGGAACGAGCAGTACTTC	CASGSDQGARNEQYF
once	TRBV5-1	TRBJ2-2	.	TGCGCCAGCAGCTTGGGGGCCCCCGGCACCGGGGAGCTGTTTTTT	CASSLGAPGTGELFF
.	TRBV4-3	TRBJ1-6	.	TGCGCCAGCAGCCAAGAGAGGACACCAAGAGAAAATTCACCCCTCCACTTT	CASSQERTPRENSPLHF
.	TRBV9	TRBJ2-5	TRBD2	TGTGCCAGCAGCGTAGCGGCGGGGGGGAGTGAGACCCAGTACTTC	CASSVAAGGSETQYF
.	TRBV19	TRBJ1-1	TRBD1	TGTGCCAGTAGTAGGCCCGTCAGGGGGACAACAACTGAAGCTTTCTTT	CASSRPVRGTTTEAFF
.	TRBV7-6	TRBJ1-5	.	TGTGCCAGCAGCTTAGGACGACAGGAGGCCAATCAGCCCCAGCATTTT	CASSLGRQEANQPQHF
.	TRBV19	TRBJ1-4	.	TGTGCCAGTAGTATTTGGCTGTATGAAAAACTGTTTTTT	CASSIWLYEKLFF
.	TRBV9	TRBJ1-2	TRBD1	TGTGCCAGCAGCGCCGACAGGGACTATGGCTACACCTTC	CASSADRDYGYTF
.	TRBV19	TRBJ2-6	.	TGTGCCAGTAGTACCTCCGAACTTACTGGGGCCAACGTCCTGACTTTC	CASSTSELTGANVLTF